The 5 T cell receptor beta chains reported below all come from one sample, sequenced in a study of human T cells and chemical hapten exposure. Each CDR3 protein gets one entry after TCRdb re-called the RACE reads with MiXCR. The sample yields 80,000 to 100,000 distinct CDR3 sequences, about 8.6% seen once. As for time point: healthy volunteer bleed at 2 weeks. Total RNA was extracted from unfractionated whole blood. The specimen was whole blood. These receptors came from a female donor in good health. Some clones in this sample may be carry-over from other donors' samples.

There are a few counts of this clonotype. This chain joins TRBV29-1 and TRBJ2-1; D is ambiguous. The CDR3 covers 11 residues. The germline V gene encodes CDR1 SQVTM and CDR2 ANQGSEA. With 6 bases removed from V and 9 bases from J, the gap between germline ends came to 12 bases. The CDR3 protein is CSVELGVEQFF. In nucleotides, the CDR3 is TGCAGCGTAGAACTTGGAGTTGAGCAGTTCTTC.

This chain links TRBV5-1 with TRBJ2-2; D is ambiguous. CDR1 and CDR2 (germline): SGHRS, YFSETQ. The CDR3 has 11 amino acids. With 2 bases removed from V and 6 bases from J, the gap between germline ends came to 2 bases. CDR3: CASSFPGELFF. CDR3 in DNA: TGCGCCAGCAGCTTCCCCGGGGAGCTGTTTTTT.

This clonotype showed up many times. The CDR3 sequence is CAILGTEKGEAFF. The DNA of the CDR3 is TGTGCCATCCTCGGGACGGAGAAAGGTGAAGCTTTCTTT. The genes are TRBV10-3 and TRBJ1-1; possibly TRBD1 for D (5 bases). V shed 8 bases and J shed 7 bases, with 17 bases lying between them. The germline CDR1 and CDR2 sequences are ENHRY and SYGVKD. The CDR3 runs 13 residues.

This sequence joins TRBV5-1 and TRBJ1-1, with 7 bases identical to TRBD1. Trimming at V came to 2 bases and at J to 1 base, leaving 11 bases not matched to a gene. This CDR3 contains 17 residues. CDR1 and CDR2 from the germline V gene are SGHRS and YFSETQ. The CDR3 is CASSFSPTTGRNTEAFF. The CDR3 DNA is TGCGCCAGCAGCTTCTCTCCCACGACAGGGAGGAACACTGAAGCTTTCTTT.

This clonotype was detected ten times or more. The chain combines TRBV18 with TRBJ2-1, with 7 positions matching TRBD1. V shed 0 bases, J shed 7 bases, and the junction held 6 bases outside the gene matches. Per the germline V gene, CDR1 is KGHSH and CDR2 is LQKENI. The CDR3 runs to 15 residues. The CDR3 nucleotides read TGTGCCAGCTCACCACCGGCAGGGGGATTTAATGAGCAGTTCTTC. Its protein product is CASSPPAGGFNEQFF.